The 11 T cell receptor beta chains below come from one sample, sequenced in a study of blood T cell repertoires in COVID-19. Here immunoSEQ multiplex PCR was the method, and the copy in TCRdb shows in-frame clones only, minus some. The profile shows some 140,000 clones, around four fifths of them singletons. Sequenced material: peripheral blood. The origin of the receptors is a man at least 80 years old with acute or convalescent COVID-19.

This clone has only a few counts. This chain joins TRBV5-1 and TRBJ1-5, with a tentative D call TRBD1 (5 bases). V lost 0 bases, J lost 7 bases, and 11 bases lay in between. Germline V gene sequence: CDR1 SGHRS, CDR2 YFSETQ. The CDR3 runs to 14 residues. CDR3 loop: CASSLAGTGQPQHF. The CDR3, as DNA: TGCGCCAGCAGCTTGGCGGGTACAGGACAGCCCCAGCATTTT.

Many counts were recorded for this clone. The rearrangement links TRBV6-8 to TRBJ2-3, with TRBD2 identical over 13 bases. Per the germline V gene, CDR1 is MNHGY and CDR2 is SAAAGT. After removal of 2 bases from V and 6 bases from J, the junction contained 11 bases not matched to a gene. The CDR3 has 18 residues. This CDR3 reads CASSYPVLAGGPRDTQYF. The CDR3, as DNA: TGTGCCAGCAGTTACCCCGTACTAGCGGGGGGGCCAAGGGATACGCAGTATTTT.

CDR3 coding DNA: TGCGCCAGCAGCCAAGATAAAGTCGGACAGGGGTATCCCTACGAGCAGTACTTC. Its protein is CASSQDKVGQGYPYEQYF. V gene TRBV4-3 combines with J gene TRBJ2-7; 9 bases are shared with TRBD1. From germline, CDR1 is LGHNA and CDR2 YSLEER. The CDR3 covers 18 residues. Trimming removed 0 bases from V and 2 bases from J; junction bases left unmatched: 11.

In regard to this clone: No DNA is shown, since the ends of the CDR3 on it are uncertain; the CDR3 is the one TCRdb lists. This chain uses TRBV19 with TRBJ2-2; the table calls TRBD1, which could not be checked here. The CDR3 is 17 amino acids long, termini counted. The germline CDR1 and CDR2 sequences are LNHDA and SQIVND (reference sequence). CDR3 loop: CASSICSRGLTPGSCFF.

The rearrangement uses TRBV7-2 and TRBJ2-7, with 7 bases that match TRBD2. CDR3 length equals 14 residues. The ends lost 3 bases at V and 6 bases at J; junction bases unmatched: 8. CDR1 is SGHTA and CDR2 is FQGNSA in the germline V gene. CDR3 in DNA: TGTGCCAGCAGCTTCTTGGCGGGGGTTAGCGAGCAGTACTTC. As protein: CASSFLAGVSEQYF.

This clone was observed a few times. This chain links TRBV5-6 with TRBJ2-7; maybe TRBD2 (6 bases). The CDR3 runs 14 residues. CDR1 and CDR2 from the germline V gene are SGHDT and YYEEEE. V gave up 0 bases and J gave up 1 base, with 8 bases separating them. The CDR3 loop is CASSLGDLSYEQYF. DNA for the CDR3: TGTGCCAGCAGCTTGGGGGACTTGTCCTACGAGCAGTACTTC.

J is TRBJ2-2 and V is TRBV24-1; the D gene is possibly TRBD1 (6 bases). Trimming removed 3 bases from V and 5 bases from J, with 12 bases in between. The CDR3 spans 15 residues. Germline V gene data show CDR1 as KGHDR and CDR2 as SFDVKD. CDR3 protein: CATSDPRTVTGELFF. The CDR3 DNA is TGTGCCACCAGTGATCCCAGGACAGTTACCGGGGAGCTGTTTTTT.

The CDR3 region is CASSSDRPIFNSPLHF. The CDR3, as DNA: TGTGCCAGCAGTTCGGACAGGCCAATTTTTAATTCACCCCTCCACTTT. The chain recombines TRBV6-6 with TRBJ1-6; the match to TRBD1 covers 7 bases. The germline CDR1 and CDR2 sequences are MNHNY and SVGAGI (reference sequence). CDR3 length: 16 residues. Trimming took 4 bases from V and 6 from J; bases not matched to a gene: 9.

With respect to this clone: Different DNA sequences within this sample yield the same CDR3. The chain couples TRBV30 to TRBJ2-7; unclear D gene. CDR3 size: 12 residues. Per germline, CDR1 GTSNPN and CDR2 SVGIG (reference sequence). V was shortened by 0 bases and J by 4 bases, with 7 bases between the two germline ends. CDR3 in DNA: TGTGCCTGGAGTGTCCTCGGGTACGAGCAGTACTTC. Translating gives CAWSVLGYEQYF.

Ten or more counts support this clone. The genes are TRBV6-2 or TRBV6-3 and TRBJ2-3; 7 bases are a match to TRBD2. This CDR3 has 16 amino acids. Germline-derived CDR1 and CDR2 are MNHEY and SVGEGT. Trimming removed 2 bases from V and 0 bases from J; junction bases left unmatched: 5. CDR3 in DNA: TGTGCCAGCAGTTACATAGGGACTACTAGCACAGATACGCAGTATTTT. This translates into CASSYIGTTSTDTQYF.

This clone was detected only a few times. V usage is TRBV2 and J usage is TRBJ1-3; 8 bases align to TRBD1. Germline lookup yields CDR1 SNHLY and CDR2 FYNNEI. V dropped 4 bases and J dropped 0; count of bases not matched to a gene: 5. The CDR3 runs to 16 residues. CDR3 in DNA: TGTGCCAGCAGTGTAGGACAGGGCTACTCTGGAAACACCATATATTTT. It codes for CASSVGQGYSGNTIYF.